This T cell receptor (beta chain) stems from a study of T-cell memory formation after mild COVID-19. At the level of the study: TCR clusters were mostly donor specific.

Points from the study as a whole: Most CD4+ clones that shrank were in CM and EM, while CD8+ ones turned up in EMRA.

In regard to this clonotype: What it recognizes is unknown.

Trimming pared 1 base from V and 5 bases from J, leaving 8 bases between. In germline, CDR1 is SEHNR, CDR2 FQNEAQ (reference sequence). This CDR3 spans 13 amino acids. Each CDR3 protein is one row after TCRdb ran MiXCR on the 5' RACE reads. The sample shows roughly 62,000 distinct CDR3 sequences, 9.3% of them seen only once. Input material: PBMCs or a T cell subset sorted from them (not recorded which). This TCR was sampled from a man aged 18 to 29 who had mild COVID-19 (a few samples of this study predate the infection). Cell type and time point are not known. This chain connects TRBV7-9 to TRBJ1-1, with no clear D. CDR3 region: CASSLGGRTEAFF. CDR3 nucleotide sequence: TGTGCCAGCAGCTTAGGTGGGAGGACTGAAGCTTTCTTT.